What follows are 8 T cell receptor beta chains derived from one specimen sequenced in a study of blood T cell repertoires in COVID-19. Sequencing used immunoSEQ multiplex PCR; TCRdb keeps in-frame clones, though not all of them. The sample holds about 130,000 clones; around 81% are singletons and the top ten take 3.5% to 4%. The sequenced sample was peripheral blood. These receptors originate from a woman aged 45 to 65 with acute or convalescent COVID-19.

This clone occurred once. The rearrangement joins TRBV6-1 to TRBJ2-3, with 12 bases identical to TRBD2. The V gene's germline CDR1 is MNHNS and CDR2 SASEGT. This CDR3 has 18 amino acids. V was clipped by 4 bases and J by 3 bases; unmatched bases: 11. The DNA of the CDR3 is TGTGCCAGCAGTGCCATAGGACCTAGCGGGGGGGTAACAGATACGCAGTATTTT. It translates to CASSAIGPSGGVTDTQYF.

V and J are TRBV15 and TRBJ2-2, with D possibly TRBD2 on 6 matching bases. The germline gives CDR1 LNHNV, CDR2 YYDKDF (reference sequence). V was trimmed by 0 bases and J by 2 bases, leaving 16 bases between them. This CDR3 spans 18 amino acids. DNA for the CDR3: TGTGCCACCAGCAGAGACACCATCGGACTACTTAACACCGGGGAGCTGTTTTTT. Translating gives CATSRDTIGLLNTGELFF.

The DNA of the CDR3 is TGTGCCAGCAGCTTACTTACAGGGATTGTGGGCGAGCAGTACTTC. Translating it yields CASSLLTGIVGEQYF. This rearrangement joins TRBV11-2 to TRBJ2-7; a weak D match, TRBD1 (6 bases). The V and J ends lost 2 bases and 6 bases respectively, with 17 bases between them. The CDR3 has 15 amino acids. Germline CDR1 is SGHAT and CDR2 is FQNNGV. The variable domain in full, with the rest retrieved from reference TRBV11-2 and TRBJ2-7, is EAGVAQSPRYKIIEKRQSVAFWCNPISGHATLYWYQQILGQGPKLLIQFQNNGVVDDSQLPKDRFSAERLKGVDSTLKIQPAKLEDSAVYLCASSLLTGIVGEQYFGPGTRLTVT.

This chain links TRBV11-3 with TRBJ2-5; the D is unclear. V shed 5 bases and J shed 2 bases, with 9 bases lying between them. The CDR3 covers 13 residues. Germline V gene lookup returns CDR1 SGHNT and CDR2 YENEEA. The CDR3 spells CASSADFQETQYF. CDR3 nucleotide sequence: TGTGCCAGCAGCGCGGATTTTCAAGAGACCCAGTACTTC. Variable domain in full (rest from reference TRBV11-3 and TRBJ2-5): EAGVVQSPRYKIIEKKQPVAFWCNPISGHNTLYWYLQNLGQGPELLIRYENEEAVDDSQLPKDRFSAERLKGVDSTLKIQPAELGDSAVYLCASSADFQETQYFGPGTRLLVL.

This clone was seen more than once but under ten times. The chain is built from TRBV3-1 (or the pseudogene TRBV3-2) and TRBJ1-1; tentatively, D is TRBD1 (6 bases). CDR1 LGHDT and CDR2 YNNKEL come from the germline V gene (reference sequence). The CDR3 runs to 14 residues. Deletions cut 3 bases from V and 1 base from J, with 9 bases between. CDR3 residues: CASSHEQGNTEAFF. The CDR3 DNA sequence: TGTGCCAGCAGCCATGAACAGGGGAACACTGAAGCTTTCTTT.

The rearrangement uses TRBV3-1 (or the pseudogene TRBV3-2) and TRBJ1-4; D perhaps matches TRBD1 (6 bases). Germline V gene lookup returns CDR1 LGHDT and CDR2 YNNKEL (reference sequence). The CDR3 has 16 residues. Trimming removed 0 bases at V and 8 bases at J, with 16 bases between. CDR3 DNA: TGTGCCAGCAGCCAAGACAGGGGTTGGTCGGAGGAAAAACTGTTTTTT. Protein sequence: CASSQDRGWSEEKLFF.

CDR3 protein: CASSLATTEKYGYTF. CDR3 bases: TGTGCCAGCAGCTTAGCGACTACAGAAAAATATGGCTACACCTTC. The chain uses TRBV7-9 and TRBJ1-2; no firm D call. Germline values: CDR1 SEHNR, CDR2 FQNEAQ (reference sequence). The CDR3 totals 15 residues. With 0 bases removed from V and 5 bases from J, the gap between germline ends came to 13 bases.

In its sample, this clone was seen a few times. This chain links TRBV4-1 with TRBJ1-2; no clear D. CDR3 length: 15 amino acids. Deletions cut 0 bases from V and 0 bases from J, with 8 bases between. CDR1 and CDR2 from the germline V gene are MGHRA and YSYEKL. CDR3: CASSQEVSPNYGYTF. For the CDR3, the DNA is TGCGCCAGCAGCCAAGAGGTCAGTCCTAACTATGGCTACACCTTC.